This T cell receptor (beta chain) appears in the sequencing data of a study of blood T cell repertoires in COVID-19. Study information: Sites across the United States, Italy and Spain contributed samples from acute and convalescent COVID-19.

Across 24 US areas, participants ranged in age from about 18 to 89 years. Clinical history reported by participants formed the basis on which cohorts were assigned. Under the authors' procedure: Amplified reference gene primers provided the basis for estimating nucleated cell counts. TCRdb keeps only in-frame clones here, not all; method: immunoSEQ multiplex PCR. V and J calls and clone size are those listed in that table; D and trimming were worked out from the DNA. The sample gives 350,000 to 400,000 clones, approximately 90% of which show up once; around 0.95% is in the top ten. The CDR3 spans 15 residues. V dropped 4 bases and J dropped 4; count of bases not matched to a gene: 8. Germline V gives CDR1 PRHDT, CDR2 FYEKMQ (reference sequence).

The origin of this receptor is a woman in her twenties or thirties with acute COVID-19. This chain joins TRBV13 and TRBJ2-7, with 9 bases fitting TRBD1. The specimen was PBMCs or T cells enriched from blood (not recorded which). CDR3 nucleotide sequence: TGTGCCAGCAGCTCATCCGGGACAGGGCTGTACGAGCAGTACTTC. It specifies CASSSSGTGLYEQYF.